The 20 T cell receptor beta chains below all came from one sample that was sequenced in a study of cytomegalovirus exposure and HLA in healthy donors. The primer mix had 60 Vbeta and 13 Jbeta primers. Sequencing was performed with immunoSEQ multiplex PCR; in TCRdb, only in-frame clones are kept and a portion is missing. The table gives around 100,000 clones; the top ten clones make up roughly 0.64% of it. The specimen was PBMCs. All receptors derive from a man over 45 in good health and CMV-seronegative.

The gene calls are TRBV27 and TRBJ1-2; TRBD1 matches 9 bases. Germline assignment: CDR1 MNHEY and CDR2 SMNVEV (reference sequence). Unmatched junction bases numbered 2, after V lost 5 bases and J lost 4 bases. The length of the CDR3 is 13 residues. CDR3 nucleotides: TGTGCCAGCAGTCCGACAGGGGGCTATGGCTACACCTTC. Residues: CASSPTGGYGYTF.

The V gene is TRBV5-1, the J gene TRBJ2-5; D gene ambiguous. The CDR3 is made up of 13 amino acids. Germline assignment: CDR1 SGHRS and CDR2 YFSETQ. The V end was cut by 3 bases, the J end by 0 bases, with 6 bases between. The CDR3 reads CASSSLYQETQYF. In DNA form, the CDR3 reads TGCGCCAGCAGCTCGTTGTACCAAGAGACCCAGTACTTC.

The V gene is TRBV5-1, the J gene TRBJ2-7, with a possible D match to TRBD2 (6 bases). The germline V gene encodes CDR1 SGHRS and CDR2 YFSETQ. V lost 0 bases to trimming and J lost 2 bases, with 9 bases between them. There are 14 residues in the CDR3. The CDR3 loop is CASSLGSGAYEQYF. The CDR3 DNA follows: TGCGCCAGCAGCTTGGGGTCGGGGGCCTACGAGCAGTACTTC.

The chain uses TRBV5-1 and TRBJ1-2, with no clear D. Germline-derived CDR1 and CDR2 are SGHRS and YFSETQ. This CDR3 has 13 residues. V was pared by 5 bases and J by 1 base, with 9 bases between. In nucleotides, the CDR3 is TGCGCCAGCAGTCAAACAGTTAACTATGGCTACACCTTC. It specifies CASSQTVNYGYTF.

The chain joins TRBV27 to TRBJ1-2; no clear D. The CDR3 has 16 amino acids. Germline V lookup: CDR1 MNHEY, CDR2 SMNVEV (reference sequence). V was trimmed by 5 bases and J by 3 bases, leaving 19 bases between them. For the CDR3, the DNA is TGTGCCAGCAGTCCCACCTCCGTTTTGGCACACTATGGCTACACCTTC. This sequence encodes CASSPTSVLAHYGYTF.

The chain uses TRBV4-3 and TRBJ1-1; D unresolved. Germline V lookup: CDR1 LGHNA, CDR2 YSLEER. The V gene lost 6 bases and the J gene lost 3 bases, with 14 bases spanning the gap. This CDR3 contains 14 residues. As DNA, the CDR3 is TGCGCCAGCAGGGCAACAGTGACGTACACTGAAGCTTTCTTT. Its translation is CASRATVTYTEAFF.

The V call is TRBV20-1, the J call TRBJ2-5; no clear D. Judging by the DNA end, TRBJ2-7 fits better; the J call may be wrong. The CDR3 has 11 amino acids. Germline CDR1 reads DFQATT; CDR2 reads SNEGSKA (reference sequence). CDR3 sequence reads: CSARDTYEQYF. For the CDR3, the DNA is TGCAGTGCTAGAGATACCTACGAGCAGTACTTC.

This chain links TRBV5-1 with TRBJ1-5, with 9 bases identical to TRBD1. Germline CDR1 is SGHRS and CDR2 is YFSETQ. The CDR3 totals 14 residues. Trimming took 3 bases from V and 4 from J; bases not matched to a gene: 2. Written as DNA, the CDR3 is TGCGCCAGCAGCTCCGGACAGGGGAATCAGCCCCAGCATTTT. This codes for CASSSGQGNQPQHF. The full variable domain, completed using reference TRBV5-1 and TRBJ1-5, is KAGVTQTPRYLIKTRGQQVTLSCSPISGHRSVSWYQQTPGQGLQFLFEYFSETQRNKGNFPGRFSGRQFSNSRSEMNVSTLELGDSALYLCASSSGQGNQPQHFGDGTRLSIL.

The chain has TRBV6-5 and TRBJ1-1, with 9 bases lining up with TRBD1. The CDR3 spans 15 residues. The V segment lost 7 bases and the J segment 3 bases; nucleotides outside the gene matches: 9. Germline CDR1 reads MNHEY; CDR2 reads SVGAGI. The CDR3 DNA reads TGTGCCAGCACTTTGTATGGGACAGGGTACACTGAAGCTTTCTTT. Translated, it gives CASTLYGTGYTEAFF.

V is TRBV9 and J is TRBJ1-1; D unresolved. With 1 base removed from V and 1 base from J, the gap between germline ends came to 8 bases. The CDR3 is 14 residues long. The germline V gene encodes CDR1 SGDLS and CDR2 YYNGEE. As DNA, the CDR3 is TGTGCCAGCAGCGTATCAACTGGGAACACTGAAGCTTTCTTT. Protein product: CASSVSTGNTEAFF.

CDR3 sequence reads: CASSLEPGQSYGYTF. DNA of the CDR3: TGCGCCAGCAGCTTGGAACCAGGACAGAGCTATGGCTACACCTTC. The chain uses TRBV5-1 and TRBJ1-2, with D tentatively TRBD1 (6 bases). CDR3 length equals 15 residues. V was shortened by 0 bases and J by 4 bases, with 13 bases between the two germline ends. Germline lookup yields CDR1 SGHRS and CDR2 YFSETQ.

V usage is TRBV7-2 and J usage is TRBJ2-4; 7 bases agree with TRBD2. This CDR3 has 14 residues. Germline CDR1 reads SGHTA; CDR2 reads FQGNSA. J was trimmed by 6 bases and V by 4 bases; bases with no gene match: 6. The DNA for the CDR3 is TGTGCCAGCAGCTCCGATGGGGGGGGAAACATTCAGTACTTC. The encoded protein is CASSSDGGGNIQYF.

The chain joins TRBV9 to TRBJ1-3; D possibly corresponds to TRBD1 (5 bases). CDR1 and CDR2 (germline): SGDLS, YYNGEE. This CDR3 has 15 residues. Trimming stripped 4 bases from V and 0 bases from J, with 11 bases between. This CDR3 reads CASSYGGVSGNTIYF. Written as DNA, the CDR3 is TGTGCCAGCAGCTACGGGGGGGTCTCTGGAAACACCATATATTTT. Supplemented by reference TRBV9 and TRBJ1-3, the full variable domain reads DSGVTQTPKHLITATGQRVTLRCSPRSGDLSVYWYQQSLDQGLQFLIQYYNGEERAKGNILERFSAQQFPDLHSELNLSSLELGDSALYFCASSYGGVSGNTIYFGEGSWLTVV.

The J gene is TRBJ2-7, the V gene TRBV7-8; D call uncertain. The germline V and J ends were trimmed by 6 bases and 0 bases, with 12 bases remaining between them. The CDR3 totals 14 residues. CDR1 is SGHVS, CDR2 FQNEAQ, per germline. This CDR3 reads CASRYSVSSYEQYF. CDR3 DNA: TGTGCCAGCAGGTATTCGGTGAGCTCCTACGAGCAGTACTTC.

V and J are TRBV29-1 and TRBJ1-1, with TRBD1 matching over 11 bases. Germline V lookup: CDR1 SQVTM, CDR2 ANQGSEA. The CDR3 is made up of 14 amino acids. V was pared by 3 bases and J by 7 bases, with 7 bases of the junction left unmatched. As DNA, the CDR3 is TGCAGCGTTGACGGTGGACAGGGGGCAAGTGAAGCTTTCTTT. Residues: CSVDGGQGASEAFF.

The rearrangement uses TRBV5-1 and TRBJ1-2, with D maybe TRBD1 (5 bases). Germline V gives CDR1 SGHRS, CDR2 YFSETQ. Trimming stripped 0 bases from V and 7 bases from J, with 10 bases between. The CDR3 has 13 amino acids. In DNA, the CDR3 is TGCGCCAGCAGCTTGGATCGGACATCTGGCTACACCTTC. This translates into CASSLDRTSGYTF.

This chain links TRBV11-2 with TRBJ2-5; 7 nucleotides match TRBD1. The germline V gene has CDR1 SGHAT and CDR2 FQNNGV. The trim removed 3 bases at V and 5 bases at J, leaving 9 bases unmatched. The CDR3 contains 15 residues. CDR3 sequence (DNA): TGTGCCAGCAGCTTCCGGGACAGTGCAAGGGAGACCCAGTACTTC. Its translation is CASSFRDSARETQYF.

The chain recombines TRBV7-8 with TRBJ1-1, with a weak D call TRBD1 (6 bases). V shed 5 bases and J shed 5 bases, with 15 bases lying between them. This CDR3 has 14 residues. Germline CDR1 SGHVS, CDR2 FQNEAQ. CDR3 DNA: TGTGCCAGCAGCGCCACAGGGAGGGGTACTGAAGCTTTCTTT. Translated, it gives CASSATGRGTEAFF.

This chain links TRBV7-2 with TRBJ2-7, with 7 bases fitting TRBD1. V lost 3 bases to trimming and J lost 3 bases; unmatched junction nucleotides: 2. There are 13 residues in the CDR3. Germline V gives CDR1 SGHTA, CDR2 FQGNSA. The CDR3 DNA is TGTGCCAGCAGCTTGGACAGGAACTACGAGCAGTACTTC. Protein: CASSLDRNYEQYF.

The chain links TRBV27 to TRBJ1-1, with D possibly TRBD1 on 5 matching bases. The CDR3 runs 16 residues. The V end was cut by 3 bases, the J end by 0 bases, with 14 bases between. Looked up from germline, CDR1 is MNHEY and CDR2 is SMNVEV (reference sequence). The CDR3 DNA reads TGTGCCAGCAGTTTGAAGGGGTCCTTTTTGAACACTGAAGCTTTCTTT. Translated, it gives CASSLKGSFLNTEAFF.